This TCR beta chain was sequenced for a study of blood T cell repertoires in COVID-19. About the study: Specimens from acute and convalescent COVID-19 originated in the United States, Italy and Spain. The cDNA or gDNA used as material had been derived from T cells, B-cell-depleted T cells, or PBMCs.

V gave up 3 bases and J gave up 2 bases; unmatched junction bases: 6. The germline V gene encodes CDR1 SGHNT and CDR2 YYREEE (reference sequence). CDR3 length: 15 amino acids. The authors' processing: Amplification of reference gene primers was used by the study to estimate nucleated cell counts. Libraries were prepared by immunoSEQ multiplex PCR; TCRdb keeps only in-frame clonotypes and omits some of them. That table gives V, J and clone size, and the DNA gave D and trimming. The sample has around 150,000 clones; approximately 81% are singletons. Sequencing was performed on peripheral blood. The rearrangement joins TRBV5-4 to TRBJ2-7; 9 bases fit TRBD2. The sequence came from a human donor with acute or convalescent COVID-19. The donor label of this sample is uncertain. Here the CDR3 reads CASSSLAGATYEQYF. CDR3 coding DNA: TGTGCCAGCAGCTCCTTAGCGGGGGCCACCTACGAGCAGTACTTC.